One sample yielded the 5 T cell receptor beta chains listed below, sequenced in a study of T cell clonality in common variable immunodeficiency. The data were produced by immunoSEQ multiplex PCR, yet TCRdb's version contains in-frame clones alone and is incomplete. The sample includes roughly 50,000 clones, none of them occurring once. The sample consisted of peripheral blood mononuclear cells. These TCRs come from a person aged 18 to 75 in good health.

This clone was seen at least ten times. The read stops 3 residues short of the end of the CDR3; the missing end is completed from the germline J gene. The rearrangement joins TRBV6-2 or TRBV6-3 to TRBJ2-3; D unresolved. This CDR3 is 15 amino acids long. V lost 5 bases and J lost 0, with 12 bases in between. The germline V gene encodes CDR1 MNHEY and CDR2 SVGEGT. CDR3 loop: CASSRGSPSTDTQYF. The CDR3 bases that were read are TGTGCCAGCAGTCGCGGAAGTCCTAGCACAGATACG.

This clone was recorded at least ten times. The read gets to within 3 residues of the CDR3 end, and the germline J gene fills in the rest. The rearrangement uses TRBV13 and TRBJ2-4; 7 bases agree with TRBD1. This CDR3 region has 14 residues. Germline CDR1 and CDR2: PRHDT and FYEKMQ (reference sequence). The J segment lost 1 base and the V segment lost 5 bases, leaving 2 bases of the junction unmatched. This chain's CDR3 is CASSLQGAKNIQYF. The CDR3 DNA, read in part, is TGTGCCAGCAGCCTACAGGGGGCCAAAAACATT.

This clone came up many times. The observed sequence ends 3 residues before the CDR3 terminus, with the missing tail filled in from the germline J gene. The V call is TRBV5-6, the J call TRBJ2-7; TRBD2 aligns across 7 bases. The CDR3 has 15 residues. V shed 4 bases and J 4 bases; nucleotides not matched to a gene: 11. The germline gives CDR1 SGHDT, CDR2 YYEEEE. CDR3 loop: CASSPLGGKRYEQYF. The covered CDR3 bases are TGTGCCAGCAGCCCATTGGGGGGGAAGAGGTACGAG.

A note on this clone: With a much larger clone just one base away, this may be a read error. With the read ending 3 residues before the CDR3 end, the germline J gene is used to fill in that end. The gene calls are TRBV18 and TRBJ1-2; 8 positions match TRBD1. Germline CDR1 is KGHSH and CDR2 is LQKENI. The CDR3 sequence is 14 residues long. The CDR3 protein is CARSPGTGGYGYTF. The CDR3 bases that were read are TGTGCCCGCTCACCGGGCACAGGGGGTTATGGC.

The sample holds many counts of this clone. The CDR3 extends 3 residues past the end of the read, so its final part is completed from the germline J gene. This chain connects TRBV20-1 to TRBJ1-1; a possible D gene is TRBD1 (6 bases). CDR1 is DFQATT, CDR2 SNEGSKA, per germline (reference sequence). V shed 4 bases and J shed 6 bases, with 18 bases lying between them. This CDR3 spans 14 amino acids. CDR3 bases read: TGCAGTGCTAAGGAAGGGGGGGGAGGTTCTGAA. This encodes CSAKEGGGGSE. The whole CDR3 protein is CSAKEGGGGSEAFF.